Here is one T cell receptor (beta chain) with its context. The specificity of this receptor is unknown. Nothing much larger sits one base from this clone, and base qualities are not available. The receptor library was made with the immunoSEQ multiplex PCR assay. For TCR sequencing, RNA was extracted from every sample and reverse transcribed into cDNA to serve as template. SuperScript III was used to make first-strand cDNA, primed with a 2:1 mix of oligo-dT and random hexamers. A synthetic immune receptor repertoire was used to gauge amplification bias, and whatever bias remained was removed computationally. As for how the authors treated the data: Raw reads were preprocessed for error removal, and CDR3 was defined according to IMGT conventions as running from the conserved cysteine to phenylalanine. Clonality was computed as 1 minus the Shannon entropy, with the entropy normalized by log2 of the number of productive unique TCRs. Whether each scalp clone was CD4 or CD8 was inferred by checking scalp TCRbeta sequences against the CD4 and CD8 repertoires from sorted blood. TCRdb holds this immuneACCESS table with in-frame rearrangements only. Some clones are missing; in checked studies, unresolved V genes explain under half, and the rest has no known cause. D and trimming were read from the DNA, whereas the V and J calls and clone size are those reported in that table. This sample is represented by around 150,000 clones; about 60% of them were singletons. The ten largest make up approximately 15% of the sample.

Measured from the cysteine to the phenylalanine, the CDR3 is 15 residues long. Solely the CDR3 DNA is kept, with 45 bases framed from the first base. Reading the germline V gene gives CDR1 SGHVS and CDR2 FQNEAQ. Trimming takes 5 bases from V and 2 bases from J, and the germline ends sit 13 bases apart. The data were taken from a study of CD8+ T cells in alopecia areata (dated by TCRdb to the late 2010s). Study-level background: Treated patients were enrolled in an open-label pilot trial of oral tofacitinib at 5 to 10 mg twice daily for moderate-to-severe alopecia areata. To study T cell clonal expansion in alopecia areata, the researchers applied high-throughput TCRbeta sequencing to both the C3H/HeJ mouse model and human patients. immunoSEQ multiplex PCR using 35 Vbeta forward primers and 13 Jbeta reverse primers was used to amplify TCRbeta CDR3 regions. Patients received tofacitinib for 6 to 18 months and were then followed off drug for 6 months to check for delayed response and recurrence. Patients on tofacitinib were biopsied at baseline and after 4 and 24 weeks of treatment, and several of the patients also had a later scalp biopsy. Scalp tissue and sorted CD4+ and CD8+ peripheral blood T cells from patchy and totalis/universalis alopecia areata patients and from healthy controls were covered by human TCRbeta sequencing. The SALT score, which quantifies the percentage of affected scalp surface area, was used to measure disease severity in treated patients. RNA came from the PAXgene miRNA kit for fixed scalp, the miRNeasy kit for PBMCs, and the RNeasy kit for mouse skin. Clonality in the scalp was compared among normal scalp (n=4), patchy alopecia areata scalp (n=8), and alopecia totalis/universalis scalp (n=8).

Here is what the overall study found, with its caveats: Resident alphabeta T cells in normal human skin are also sequenced, complicating scalp TCR repertoire analysis, unlike mouse skin dominated by gammadelta T cells. Because the treated cohort was small and had just a single nonresponder, larger studies are needed to establish links between baseline CD8+ expansion and response. During tofacitinib treatment, many expanded lesional clones stuck around in both scalp and blood, and this persistence may partly explain why relapse happens after treatment is stopped. Compared with mice, TCR sequences shared between patients were less clear, possibly partly because of HLA diversity across the patient population. Higher clonality and more expanded CD8+ clones were observed in lesional scalp than in normal scalp, particularly in alopecia totalis/universalis, a finding suggestive of antigenic drive. With tofacitinib, both scalp clonality and the number of expanded CD8+ clones among the top 100 scalp clones went down significantly.

The sample's time point label, decoded: 24 weeks on oral tofacitinib. What the treatment or condition label conveys for this sample: oral pan-JAK inhibitor, 5-10 mg twice daily. From alopecia areata patients, peripheral blood was collected along with lesional scalp punch biopsies. PBMCs were isolated by density centrifugation and stained for CD3, CD4 and CD8, and CD4+ and CD8+ T cells were sorted on a FACSAria. The V and J genes are TRBV7-8 and TRBJ1-5; matching of 5 bases hints at TRBD1 as the D gene. Sequencing was performed on CD4+ T cells sorted from blood, taken at week 24, from a patient treated with tofacitinib. The receptor was isolated from a human donor with alopecia areata. The DNA sequence is TGTGCCAGCAGCCCCCGAGGGGCTGGCAATCAGCCCCAGCATTTT. It translates as CASSPRGAGNQPQHF.